This entry lists 28 T cell receptor beta chains sequenced from one sample in a study of identical twins. TCRdb redid the calling of the 5' RACE reads with MiXCR, one entry per CDR3 protein. The sample holds roughly 1,500,000 distinct CDR3 sequences; 32% are singletons and the top ten take about 0.3%. Sequenced: cord blood. Receptor source: a newborn girl in good health.

J is TRBJ2-7 and V is TRBV20-1, with 12 bases that match TRBD2. The V segment lost 1 base and the J segment 2 bases; nucleotides outside the gene matches: 18. The germline V gene encodes CDR1 DFQATT and CDR2 SNEGSKA (reference sequence). The CDR3 has 20 residues. The CDR3, as DNA: TGCAGTGCTAGAGGCCGCCTTAGGACTAGCGGGAAATATAGACCCTACGAGCAGTACTTC. Translated: CSARGRLRTSGKYRPYEQYF.

The genes are TRBV18 and TRBJ2-5, with D perhaps matching TRBD1 or TRBD2 (5 bases each). The DNA end is more similar to TRBJ2-7, so the J call may be wrong. The length of the CDR3 is 13 residues. Per the germline V gene, CDR1 is KGHSH and CDR2 is LQKENI. The CDR3 reads CASSRFGGHEQYF. In DNA form, the CDR3 reads TGTGCCAGCTCACGGTTTGGGGGACACGAGCAGTACTTC.

This clonotype was seen just once. J is TRBJ2-2 and V is TRBV10-1, with 9 bases aligning to TRBD2. There are 16 residues in the CDR3. CDR1 and CDR2 (germline): WNHNN, SYGVQD (reference sequence). V trimming: 3 bases; J trimming: 5 bases; junction bases outside the gene matches: 7. The CDR3 coding sequence is TGCGCCAGCAGTGAACGGCGGGGGGGCTGGACCGGGGAGCTGTTTTTT. Amino acids: CASSERRGGWTGELFF.

V and J are TRBV7-9 and TRBJ1-2, with a weak D call TRBD1 (5 bases). The CDR3 length is 16 residues. Trimming cost V 3 bases and J 8 bases, with 22 bases left between them. Germline V gene data show CDR1 as SEHNR and CDR2 as FQNEAQ (reference sequence). The DNA of the CDR3 is TGTGCCAGCAGCTTCCGGGACTCCCGTGTGGATCCGGGCTACACCTTC. Its protein product is CASSFRDSRVDPGYTF.

There are a few counts of this clonotype. J is TRBJ1-2 and V is TRBV25-1; 11 bases align to TRBD1. This CDR3 region has 15 residues. Germline values: CDR1 MGHDK, CDR2 SYGVNS. The junction had 4 bases not matched to a gene; V was cut back by 4 bases and J by 3 bases. The CDR3 spells CASSGWTGGDYGYTF. CDR3 bases: TGTGCCAGCAGTGGATGGACAGGGGGCGACTATGGCTACACCTTC.

The chain carries TRBV4-1 and TRBJ2-1, with 7 nucleotides matching TRBD1. Losses at the gene ends were 1 base for V and 7 bases for J; bases not matched to a gene: 13. The CDR3 is 17 amino acids. Looked up from germline, CDR1 is MGHRA and CDR2 is YSYEKL. CDR3: CASSQALALGGQNEQFF. The CDR3, as DNA: TGCGCCAGCAGCCAAGCCCTAGCCTTAGGGGGCCAAAATGAGCAGTTCTTC.

This chain links TRBV20-1 with TRBJ2-7; D possibly corresponds to TRBD2 (6 bases). The CDR3 spans 13 residues. Trimming took off 8 bases at V and 0 bases at J, with 14 bases between the two ends. Looked up from germline, CDR1 is DFQATT and CDR2 is SNEGSKA (reference sequence). Written as DNA, the CDR3 is TGCAGTCCACGGCGGCGGGACTCCTACGAGCAGTACTTC. Encoded protein: CSPRRRDSYEQYF.

The V and J genes are TRBV20-1 and TRBJ2-5; the match to TRBD2 covers 8 bases. CDR3 size: 14 residues. CDR1 and CDR2 from the germline V gene are DFQATT and SNEGSKA (reference sequence). V was pared by 3 bases and J by 13 bases, with 16 bases of the junction left unmatched. The CDR3 here is CSARKSGSRYERYF. DNA for the CDR3: TGCAGTGCTAGGAAGAGCGGGAGCCGCTACGAGCGGTACTTC.

The chain employs TRBV7-8 and TRBJ2-7; TRBD2 matches 11 bases. In germline, CDR1 is SGHVS, CDR2 FQNEAQ. After removal of 8 bases from V and 6 bases from J, the junction contained 15 bases not matched to a gene. The CDR3 sequence is 16 residues long. This CDR3 reads CASAGTSGPTTVEQYF. CDR3 sequence (DNA): TGTGCCAGCGCTGGGACTAGCGGCCCTACTACTGTCGAGCAGTACTTC. Supplemented by reference TRBV7-8 and TRBJ2-7, the full variable domain reads GAGVSQSPRYKVAKRGQDVALRCDPISGHVSLFWYQQALGQGPEFLTYFQNEAQLDKSGLPSDRFFAERPEGSVSTLKIQRTQQEDSAVYLCASAGTSGPTTVEQYFGPGTRLTVT.

This clonotype occurred a few times. The genes are TRBV18 and TRBJ2-1; 13 positions agree with TRBD2. From germline, CDR1 is KGHSH and CDR2 LQKENI. Trimming at V came to 1 base and at J to 2 bases, leaving 2 bases not matched to a gene. The CDR3 has 17 amino acids. The CDR3 reads CASSPRGLAGPYNEQFF. DNA of the CDR3: TGTGCCAGCTCACCACGGGGACTAGCGGGACCCTACAATGAGCAGTTCTTC.

Comment on this clonotype: Without the conserved terminal phenylalanine or tryptophan, this CDR3 likely stems from a read error. The chain has TRBV5-1 and TRBJ1-2; D remains ambiguous. V gave up 4 bases and J gave up 2 bases, with 9 bases separating them. The CDR3 loop spans 13 amino acids. CDR1 and CDR2 from the germline V gene are SGHRS and YFSETQ. CDR3 DNA: TGCGCCAGCAGCGAGGACGGGAACTATGGCTACACCGTC. This codes for CASSEDGNYGYTV.

This chain links TRBV12-3 or TRBV12-4 with TRBJ1-1, with D perhaps TRBD1 (6 bases). V was shortened by 6 bases and J by 8 bases, with 13 bases between the two germline ends. The CDR3 is made up of 12 amino acids. CDR3 residues: CASRLQGREAFF. For the CDR3, the DNA is TGTGCCAGCAGACTACAGGGTCGCGAAGCTTTCTTT.

The genes are TRBV28 and TRBJ2-1; 11 bases map to TRBD2. The germline V gene has CDR1 MDHEN and CDR2 SYDVKM. The CDR3 loop spans 14 amino acids. Germline trimming cut 8 bases from V and 3 bases from J; bases unmatched to any gene: 3. CDR3 protein: CASWTSGYYNEQFF. The CDR3 DNA follows: TGTGCCAGCTGGACTAGCGGGTACTACAATGAGCAGTTCTTC. Together with reference TRBV28 and TRBJ2-1, the CDR3 gives the full variable domain: DVKVTQSSRYLVKRTGEKVFLECVQDMDHENMFWYRQDPGLGLRLIYFSYDVKMKEKGDIPEGYSVSREKKERFSLILESASTNQTSMYLCASWTSGYYNEQFFGPGTRLTVL.

The V gene is TRBV20-1, the J gene TRBJ1-5; D is undetermined. Germline-derived CDR1 and CDR2 are DFQATT and SNEGSKA (reference sequence). V lost 1 base and J lost 0, with 13 bases in between. The CDR3 spans 16 residues. CDR3 residues: CSARGIAGDSNQPQHF. The CDR3 DNA is TGCAGTGCTAGAGGAATTGCGGGTGATAGCAATCAGCCCCAGCATTTT.

V usage is TRBV6-1 and J usage is TRBJ2-3; D call uncertain. V gave up 3 bases and J gave up 2 bases, with 9 bases separating them. Germline values: CDR1 MNHNS, CDR2 SASEGT. The CDR3 extends over 14 amino acids. CDR3 DNA: TGTGCCAGCAGTGATCCAAGGGTCACAGATACGCAGTATTTT. This translates into CASSDPRVTDTQYF.

The chain links TRBV7-8 to TRBJ2-5; 13 bases line up with TRBD2. Germline loops: CDR1 SGHVS, CDR2 FQNEAQ. The CDR3 loop spans 17 amino acids. Losses at the gene ends were 1 base for V and 11 bases for J; bases not matched to a gene: 13. The CDR3 DNA follows: TGTGCCAGCAGCTTAGTAACTAGCGGGAGGGCCTACAATGAGCAGTACTTC. Its protein product is CASSLVTSGRAYNEQYF. The full variable domain, completed using reference TRBV7-8 and TRBJ2-5, is GAGVSQSPRYKVAKRGQDVALRCDPISGHVSLFWYQQALGQGPEFLTYFQNEAQLDKSGLPSDRFFAERPEGSVSTLKIQRTQQEDSAVYLCASSLVTSGRAYNEQYFGPGTRLLVL.

The table lists this clonotype with a few counts. This rearrangement joins TRBV6-5 to TRBJ2-1; D might be TRBD2 (5 bases). Trimming left V 3 bases short and J 9 bases short, with 12 bases between. CDR3 size: 13 residues. From germline, CDR1 is MNHEY and CDR2 SVGAGI. CDR3 loop: CASSYTARGEQFF. CDR3 DNA sequence: TGTGCCAGCAGTTATACGGCTCGGGGTGAGCAGTTCTTC.

This clonotype showed up many times. As DNA, the CDR3 is TGCGCCAGCAGTAGACTAGCGGGGCAGTACAATGAGCAGTTCTTC. Protein sequence: CASSRLAGQYNEQFF. The chain uses TRBV5-1 and TRBJ2-1, with 11 positions matching TRBD2. The CDR3 contains 15 residues. Germline lookup yields CDR1 SGHRS and CDR2 YFSETQ. The V segment lost 5 bases and the J segment 4 bases; nucleotides outside the gene matches: 5.

In its sample, this clonotype was seen a few times. V gene TRBV6-2 or TRBV6-3 combines with J gene TRBJ2-3, with 14 positions matching TRBD2. This CDR3 is 18 amino acids long. CDR1 and CDR2 from the germline V gene are MNHEY and SVGEGT. The trim removed 5 bases at V and 0 bases at J, leaving 7 bases unmatched. CDR3 protein: CASSTRTSGGTSTDTQYF. In nucleotides, the CDR3 is TGTGCCAGCAGTACCCGGACTAGCGGGGGGACTAGCACAGATACGCAGTATTTT.

This clonotype was seen only a few times. The J gene is TRBJ2-5, the V gene TRBV15; 7 nucleotides agree with TRBD1. V lost 4 bases to trimming and J lost 0 bases; unmatched junction nucleotides: 5. Germline V gene data show CDR1 as LNHNV and CDR2 as YYDKDF (reference sequence). The CDR3 contains 15 residues. The CDR3 DNA reads TGTGCCACCAGCATCCGACAGGGAAACCAAGAGACCCAGTACTTC. Residues: CATSIRQGNQETQYF.

The table lists this clonotype with many counts. CDR3 DNA sequence: TGTGCCATTCATTTTGACGGAACCGACTATGGCTACACCTTC. It encodes CAIHFDGTDYGYTF. This chain joins TRBV10-3 and TRBJ1-2, with unresolved D. This CDR3 has 14 amino acids. The germline V gene has CDR1 ENHRY and CDR2 SYGVKD. Trimming took 9 bases from V and 3 from J, leaving 17 bases between them.

This clonotype was counted once. The chain is built from TRBV5-1 and TRBJ2-2, with 7 bases matching TRBD1. This CDR3 is built from 13 residues. V gave up 6 bases and J gave up 5 bases; unmatched junction bases: 4. Germline CDR1 and CDR2: SGHRS and YFSETQ. Here the CDR3 DNA reads TGCGCCAGCAATGGCAGGGGGACCGGGGAGCTGTTTTTT. It translates to CASNGRGTGELFF.

This clonotype was picked up a small number of times. The rearrangement uses TRBV2 and TRBJ2-1; D perhaps matches TRBD2 (5 bases). The CDR3 loop spans 13 amino acids. Per germline, CDR1 SNHLY and CDR2 FYNNEI. V was shortened by 10 bases and J by 5 bases, with 15 bases between the two germline ends. As DNA, the CDR3 is TGTGCCACCACGGGGAGAGGGAACAATGAGCAGTTCTTC. Encoded protein: CATTGRGNNEQFF.

This clonotype came up a few times. This chain joins TRBV6-1 and TRBJ2-1, with 12 positions matching TRBD2. Germline V gives CDR1 MNHNS, CDR2 SASEGT. This CDR3 has 17 amino acids. Losses at the gene ends were 6 bases for V and 3 bases for J; bases not matched to a gene: 9. For the CDR3, the DNA is TGTGCCAGCAGGAGGACTAGCGGGACACAGTACTACAATGAGCAGTTCTTC. Translating it yields CASRRTSGTQYYNEQFF.

This rearrangement joins TRBV20-1 to TRBJ1-6; possibly TRBD1 for D (6 bases). Germline loops: CDR1 DFQATT, CDR2 SNEGSKA (reference sequence). The CDR3 loop spans 12 amino acids. V was pared by 2 bases and J by 10 bases, with 9 bases between. The CDR3 reads CSARQGRSPLHF. The CDR3 nucleotides read TGCAGTGCTAGACAGGGGAGGTCACCCCTCCACTTT.

This clonotype has just a few counts. The chain is built from TRBV12-3 or TRBV12-4 and TRBJ1-1, with TRBD1 matching 9 bases. CDR3 size: 14 residues. J gave up 6 bases and V 6 bases, and 8 bases lay outside the gene matches. The CDR3 DNA follows: TGTGCCAGCAGCCCAGGGACAGGGTTCGCTGAAGCTTTCTTT. This sequence encodes CASSPGTGFAEAFF.

This clonotype was counted between two and nine times. An end of the junction differs from the germline gene, which may be a read error. This chain uses TRBV7-2 with TRBJ1-2; D remains ambiguous. The germline V gene encodes CDR1 SGHTA and CDR2 FQGNSA. CDR3 size: 13 residues. CDR3: CAGSLEPNYGYTF. The CDR3 DNA reads TGTGCCGGCAGCTTAGAACCCAACTATGGCTACACCTTC.

In this sample, this clonotype turned up a few times. This CDR3 is CASRWSGFNQPQHF. The CDR3 coding sequence is TGTGCCAGCAGATGGTCGGGGTTCAATCAGCCCCAGCATTTT. This chain links TRBV6-6 with TRBJ1-5, with D hard to call. The germline V gene encodes CDR1 MNHNY and CDR2 SVGAGI (reference sequence). Trimming removed 6 bases from V and 3 bases from J, with 12 bases in between. This CDR3 spans 14 amino acids.